This passage covers 25 T cell receptor beta chains from one sample sequenced in a study of graft-versus-host responses after intestinal transplantation (dated by TCRdb to the early 2020s). No antigen is known for these receptors. The sample's time point, from its label and the paper: cells obtained before transplantation from donor or recipient. The library was produced with the immunoSEQ multiplex PCR assay. The table was pulled from immuneACCESS by TCRdb, which kept in-frame rearrangements only. Such tables lose some clones; where checked, under half of the loss comes from unresolved V genes, and the rest has no known cause. The sample records about 89,000 clones, about nine tenths of which are singletons. The top ten constitute 0.1% of the sample. Here the sequenced sample was unstimulated CD4+ T cells sorted from spleen or lymph node cells, taken before intestinal transplant. The receptors were gathered from a human donor who received an intestinal transplant.

The chain is built from TRBV7-9 and TRBJ2-7; TRBD1 aligns across 8 bases. The CDR3 totals 14 residues. V shed 5 bases and J 1 base; nucleotides not matched to a gene: 4. Per germline, CDR1 SEHNR and CDR2 FQNEAQ (reference sequence). This chain's CDR3 is CASSNWTGSYEQYF. CDR3 DNA sequence: TGTGCCAGCAGCAACTGGACAGGGTCCTACGAGCAGTACTTC. Full variable domain (remainder filled in from reference TRBV7-9 and TRBJ2-7): DTGVSQNPRHKITKRGQNVTFRCDPISEHNRLYWYRQTLGQGPEFLTYFQNEAQLEKSRLLSDRFSAERPKGSFSTLEIQRTEQGDSAMYLCASSNWTGSYEQYFGPGTRLTVT.

J is TRBJ2-3 and V is TRBV7-2; D possibly corresponds to TRBD2 (5 bases). The germline gives CDR1 SGHTA, CDR2 FQGNSA. The germline V and J ends were trimmed by 6 bases and 0 bases, with 7 bases remaining between them. This CDR3 region has 13 residues. The CDR3 reads CASRRASTDTQYF. The CDR3, as DNA: TGTGCCAGCAGGAGGGCTAGCACAGATACGCAGTATTTT. The entire variable domain, with the rest obtained from reference TRBV7-2 and TRBJ2-3, is as follows: GAGVSQSPSNKVTEKGKDVELRCDPISGHTALYWYRQSLGQGLEFLIYFQGNSAPDKSGLPSDRFSAERTGGSVSTLTIQRTQQEDSAVYLCASRRASTDTQYFGPGTRLTVL.

This chain connects TRBV29-1 to TRBJ1-6, with D maybe TRBD1 (6 bases). Trimming left V 5 bases short and J 2 bases short, with 13 bases between. CDR1 SQVTM and CDR2 ANQGSEA come from the germline V gene. The CDR3 has 15 amino acids. In DNA form, the CDR3 reads TGCAGCGTTCGATTGGACAGCGCCTATAATTCACCCCTCCACTTT. Translated: CSVRLDSAYNSPLHF.

This clone has only a few counts. The chain employs TRBV2 and TRBJ2-1; TRBD1 matches 9 bases. This CDR3 spans 15 amino acids. Trimming removed 8 bases from V and 0 bases from J; junction bases left unmatched: 5. CDR1 and CDR2 from the germline V gene are SNHLY and FYNNEI. CDR3 in DNA: TGTGCCAGCCCGGGACAGGGTTACTCCTACAATGAGCAGTTCTTC. Its protein is CASPGQGYSYNEQFF.

The V and J genes are TRBV2 and TRBJ2-2; 9 positions agree with TRBD1. This CDR3 has 15 residues. The J segment lost 4 bases and the V segment lost 7 bases, leaving 7 bases of the junction unmatched. Germline assignment: CDR1 SNHLY and CDR2 FYNNEI. CDR3 DNA: TGTGCCAGCATCGATACAGGGGGCATCACCGGGGAGCTGTTTTTT. Amino acids: CASIDTGGITGELFF. Filled out from reference TRBV2 and TRBJ2-2, the complete variable domain reads EPEVTQTPSHQVTQMGQEVILRCVPISNHLYFYWYRQILGQKVEFLVSFYNNEISEKSEIFDDQFSVERPDGSNFTLKIRSTKLEDSAMYFCASIDTGGITGELFFGEGSRLTVL.

This clone occurred once. The chain is built from TRBV19 and TRBJ2-2; D call uncertain. This CDR3 spans 14 amino acids. The germline gives CDR1 LNHDA, CDR2 SQIVND (reference sequence). V dropped 6 bases and J dropped 4 bases, with 12 bases sitting between them. In DNA form, the CDR3 reads TGTGCCAGTAGGTCCCGGCCAGGCACCGGGGAGCTGTTTTTT. This sequence encodes CASRSRPGTGELFF.

The CDR3: CAWSVQTGYSNYGYTF. The DNA for the CDR3 is TGTGCCTGGAGTGTACAGACAGGGTATTCGAACTATGGCTACACCTTC. The chain has TRBV30 and TRBJ1-2, with 7 nucleotides matching TRBD1. CDR3 length: 16 residues. CDR1 is GTSNPN and CDR2 is SVGIG in the germline V gene (reference sequence). Trimming took 0 bases from V and 2 from J; bases not matched to a gene: 9.

The J gene is TRBJ1-2, the V gene TRBV10-3, with D unclear. Trimming took off 4 bases at V and 2 bases at J, with 8 bases between the two ends. This CDR3 has 13 residues. Germline-derived CDR1 and CDR2 are ENHRY and SYGVKD. The CDR3 protein is CAISGGGNYGYTF. The DNA for the CDR3 is TGTGCCATCAGTGGTGGAGGGAACTATGGCTACACCTTC.

The chain links TRBV5-6 to TRBJ1-5; TRBD1 aligns across 7 bases. With V trimmed by 4 bases and J by 5 bases, 9 bases remained unmatched. The CDR3 sequence is 15 residues long. Germline V gives CDR1 SGHDT, CDR2 YYEEEE. The CDR3 DNA follows: TGTGCCAGCAGCCTATTTGACAGGGCGGATCAGCCCCAGCATTTT. Protein: CASSLFDRADQPQHF.

CDR3 residues: CASSEHSGSTEAFF. The CDR3 nucleotides read TGTGCCAGCAGTGAACACTCAGGGTCCACTGAAGCTTTCTTT. This chain joins TRBV6-5 and TRBJ1-1; D is perhaps TRBD1 (5 bases). The CDR3 has 14 amino acids. CDR1 and CDR2 from the germline V gene are MNHEY and SVGAGI. The V end was cut by 5 bases, the J end by 4 bases, with 14 bases between.

The V call is TRBV6-6, the J call TRBJ1-4, with D possibly TRBD1 on 6 matching bases. Per the germline V gene, CDR1 is MNHNY and CDR2 is SVGAGI (reference sequence). Deletions cut 6 bases from V and 8 bases from J, with 16 bases between. This CDR3 region has 14 residues. The CDR3 loop is CASRSGRGREKLFF. The CDR3 DNA sequence: TGTGCCAGCAGATCCGGGAGGGGGAGAGAAAAACTGTTTTTT.

The gene calls are TRBV6-1 and TRBJ1-2; TRBD1 agrees at 7 bases. The germline gives CDR1 MNHNS, CDR2 SASEGT. This CDR3 contains 14 residues. The junction had 3 bases not matched to a gene; V was cut back by 1 base and J by 4 bases. DNA for the CDR3: TGTGCCAGCAGTGAAGGACAGGGCCTCTATGGCTACACCTTC. It is translated as CASSEGQGLYGYTF.

The rearrangement uses TRBV7-2 and TRBJ2-3; TRBD2 matches 10 bases. This CDR3 comprises 15 residues. Germline CDR1 reads SGHTA; CDR2 reads FQGNSA. With V trimmed by 3 bases and J by 4 bases, 4 bases remained unmatched. Written as DNA, the CDR3 is TGTGCCAGCAGCTTCAGCGGGGGGGCCGCAGATACGCAGTATTTT. This codes for CASSFSGGAADTQYF. The entire variable domain, with the rest obtained from reference TRBV7-2 and TRBJ2-3, is as follows: GAGVSQSPSNKVTEKGKDVELRCDPISGHTALYWYRQSLGQGLEFLIYFQGNSAPDKSGLPSDRFSAERTGGSVSTLTIQRTQQEDSAVYLCASSFSGGAADTQYFGPGTRLTVL.

The CDR3 sequence: CASRGTGTLHEQYF. In nucleotides, the CDR3 is TGTGCCAGTAGAGGTACCGGGACACTCCACGAGCAGTACTTC. This chain joins TRBV19 and TRBJ2-7, with D possibly matching TRBD1 (6 bases). V lost 6 bases and J 5 bases, leaving 17 bases between the germline ends. The CDR3 covers 14 residues. CDR1 and CDR2 (germline): LNHDA, SQIVND (reference sequence).

Here the CDR3 reads CASSLQEGNQPQHF. In DNA, the CDR3 is TGTGCCAGCAGCTTACAAGAGGGCAATCAGCCCCAGCATTTT. The chain employs TRBV7-2 and TRBJ1-5, with unresolved D. Deletions cut 2 bases from V and 2 bases from J, with 7 bases between. The CDR3 covers 14 residues. CDR1 and CDR2 from the germline V gene are SGHTA and FQGNSA.

V usage is TRBV7-2 and J usage is TRBJ2-7; D is perhaps TRBD1 (5 bases). Germline CDR1 and CDR2: SGHTA and FQGNSA. The CDR3 is made up of 17 amino acids. V dropped 3 bases and J dropped 6 bases, with 24 bases sitting between them. In nucleotides, the CDR3 is TGTGCCAGCAGCTTCCACCCCACTCTGGGCAGGGAAAGCGAGCAGTACTTC. It codes for CASSFHPTLGRESEQYF.

The rearrangement joins TRBV5-1 to TRBJ1-2; 8 nucleotides line up with TRBD1. Germline CDR1 is SGHRS and CDR2 is YFSETQ. The CDR3 is 15 residues long. V shed 4 bases and J 6 bases; nucleotides not matched to a gene: 11. DNA of the CDR3: TGCGCCAGCAGCAAAAGTGGACAGGGAGGAGATGGCTACACCTTC. Translated: CASSKSGQGGDGYTF.

V and J are TRBV5-1 and TRBJ2-1, with D possibly TRBD1 on 6 matching bases. The CDR3 consists of 16 residues. Germline V gene data show CDR1 as SGHRS and CDR2 as YFSETQ. Trimming pared 0 bases from V and 3 bases from J, leaving 13 bases between. CDR3 sequence: CASSLGTGTGYNEQFF. CDR3 nucleotides: TGCGCCAGCAGCTTGGGTACAGGGACGGGCTACAATGAGCAGTTCTTC. Full variable domain (missing parts from reference TRBV5-1 and TRBJ2-1): KAGVTQTPRYLIKTRGQQVTLSCSPISGHRSVSWYQQTPGQGLQFLFEYFSETQRNKGNFPGRFSGRQFSNSRSEMNVSTLELGDSALYLCASSLGTGTGYNEQFFGPGTRLTVL.

Comment on this clone: Its ends do not fully match the called genes, so a read error is possible. The CDR3 DNA sequence: TGCGCCAGCAGCTTGGACGATGGAGGCTATGGCTCCACCTTC. This encodes CASSLDDGGYGSTF. The chain has TRBV5-1 and TRBJ1-2; D ambiguous. This CDR3 spans 14 amino acids. Germline values: CDR1 SGHRS, CDR2 YFSETQ. Full variable domain (rest looked up from reference TRBV5-1 and TRBJ1-2): KAGVTQTPRYLIKTRGQQVTLSCSPISGHRSVSWYQQTPGQGLQFLFEYFSETQRNKGNFPGRFSGRQFSNSRSEMNVSTLELGDSALYLCASSLDDGGYGSTFGSGTRLTVV.

DNA of the CDR3: TGTGCCAGCAGCCGAGCGGGGGCGGCCTACGAGCAGTACTTC. It is translated as CASSRAGAAYEQYF. V gene TRBV13 combines with J gene TRBJ2-7; 8 bases are a match to TRBD2. The CDR3 extends over 14 amino acids. The germline CDR1 and CDR2 sequences are PRHDT and FYEKMQ (reference sequence). The trim removed 5 bases at V and 2 bases at J, leaving 5 bases unmatched.

This chain uses TRBV19 with TRBJ2-1; TRBD1 aligns across 7 bases. J was trimmed by 2 bases and V by 2 bases; bases with no gene match: 3. In germline, CDR1 is LNHDA, CDR2 SQIVND (reference sequence). This CDR3 has 15 amino acids. The CDR3, as DNA: TGTGCCAGTAGTATAAGGGACAGCCCCTACAATGAGCAGTTCTTC. This gives the protein CASSIRDSPYNEQFF.

CDR3 residues: CASSLDGPNTGELFF. The DNA of the CDR3 is TGCGCCAGCAGCCTAGACGGTCCGAACACCGGGGAGCTGTTTTTT. The gene calls are TRBV5-1 and TRBJ2-2; D gene uncertain. The CDR3 is 15 amino acids. V dropped 4 bases and J dropped 0 bases, with 10 bases sitting between them. From germline, CDR1 is SGHRS and CDR2 YFSETQ.

The CDR3 here is CASTRTTTDTQYF. As DNA, the CDR3 is TGCGCCAGCACGCGGACTACCACAGATACGCAGTATTTT. The rearrangement links TRBV10-2 to TRBJ2-3; tentative D call: TRBD2 (6 bases). The CDR3 consists of 13 residues. Germline CDR1 reads WSHSY; CDR2 reads SAAADI. With 7 bases removed from V and 2 bases from J, the gap between germline ends came to 10 bases.

This chain links TRBV19 with TRBJ1-4; possible D gene TRBD1, 6 bases. Deletions cut 4 bases from V and 4 bases from J, with 13 bases between. The CDR3 extends over 15 amino acids. The germline V gene encodes CDR1 LNHDA and CDR2 SQIVND (reference sequence). The CDR3 nucleotides are TGTGCCAGTAGTACGCAAGGCAGGGGTAATGAAAAACTGTTTTTT. Translated, it gives CASSTQGRGNEKLFF.

The V call is TRBV11-2, the J call TRBJ2-4, with 9 bases identical to TRBD1. Germline values: CDR1 SGHAT, CDR2 FQNNGV. J lost 1 base, V lost 1 base, and 5 bases had no gene match. This CDR3 comprises 17 residues. The DNA for the CDR3 is TGTGCCAGCAGCTTAGGACAGGGGGTTGGGGCCAAAAACATTCAGTACTTC. This gives the protein CASSLGQGVGAKNIQYF.